The present entry profiles one TCR beta chain with its context. The antigen remains unidentified. The data were obtained in a study of shared clonotypes between healthy human individuals. Regarding the study as a whole: Since donors were few, the genetic and exposure-history diversity represented was limited.

V was shortened by 5 bases and J by 0 bases, with 7 bases between the two germline ends. Germline V gives CDR1 SNHLY, CDR2 FYNNEI. CDR3 size: 13 residues. The data were produced by immunoSEQ multiplex PCR, yet TCRdb's version contains in-frame clones alone and is incomplete. The table shows some 2,100,000 clones, with nearly 97% occurring only once. Sequencing input: naive CD4+ T cells sorted from blood. This sample's subset: CD45RA+ positively selected. The sequence derives from a man aged 18-30 years in good health. The rearrangement links TRBV2 to TRBJ2-5; D ambiguous. The CDR3 region is CASSRYNQETQYF. CDR3 bases: TGTGCCAGCAGTCGATACAACCAAGAGACCCAGTACTTC.